The 5 T cell receptor beta chains presented below share a single source sample, sequenced in a study of T cells expressing NK-cell markers. Using the 5' RACE reads, TCRdb records one entry per CDR3 protein without DNA. This specimen shows approximately 440,000 distinct CDR3 sequences; the ten leading clones hold 1.4%. Sequenced input: blood T cells: a sorted CD56 or NKG2C T cell subset, CD4+ or CD8+ T cells, or bulk PBMC T cells (not recorded which). These receptors were collected from a woman in her forties or fifties in good health.

The chain couples TRBV12-5 to TRBJ2-7. The CDR3 is made up of 14 amino acids. Germline CDR1 LGHNT, CDR2 FRNRAP. The CDR3 sequence is CASGLARDYYEQYF.

The chain links TRBV7-2 to TRBJ2-1; no DNA is available, so the TRBD1 call from TCRdb remains unchecked. This CDR3 is built from 13 residues. Germline-derived CDR1 and CDR2 are SGHTA and FQGNSA. This CDR3 is CASRIVVGDEQFF. Using reference TRBV7-2 and TRBJ2-1 for the parts outside the CDR3, the full variable domain is GAGVSQSPSNKVTEKGKDVELRCDPISGHTALYWYRQSLGQGLEFLIYFQGNSAPDKSGLPSDRFSAERTGGSVSTLTIQRTQQEDSAVYLCASRIVVGDEQFFGPGTRLTVL.

The rearrangement joins TRBV4-1 to TRBJ1-4; TCRdb's D call of TRBD1 is untestable without DNA. The CDR3 runs 17 residues. The germline CDR1 and CDR2 sequences are MGHRA and YSYEKL. The CDR3 is CASSQDARDAFFGKLFF.

The chain recombines TRBV12-3 or TRBV12-4 with TRBJ2-1; the D call from TCRdb, TRBD2, cannot be confirmed without DNA. CDR3 length equals 15 residues. The chain's CDR3 is CASSFEAGAVNEQFF.

This chain connects TRBV2 to TRBJ2-5. This CDR3 comprises 13 residues. Germline V gives CDR1 SNHLY, CDR2 FYNNEI. The CDR3 is CASSKGFKETQYF.